This T cell receptor (beta chain) was documented in a study of T cell repertoires in cytomegalovirus infection. Germline CDR1 and CDR2: SGHTA and FQGNSA. V was cut by 1 base and J by 6 bases, with 15 bases left in between. This CDR3 is 16 amino acids long. A single record per CDR3 protein comes from TCRdb applying MiXCR to the reads. The sample shows about 310,000 distinct CDR3 sequences, roughly 15% of them seen only once. In its sample, this clonotype was seen many times. The rearrangement links TRBV7-2 to TRBJ2-2; D is uncertain. Sequences were obtained from PBMCs. The TCR originated in a human donor in good health (CMV status not recorded). Some clones in this sample may be carry-over from other donors' samples. CDR3 coding DNA: TGTGCCAGCAGCTTAGAGGGCTCCGCCGCGGCCGGGGAGCTGTTTTTT. Its protein product is CASSLEGSAAAGELFF.